A selection of T cell receptor beta chains follows, all from one sample in a study of post-analysis software for immune sequencing data. Each CDR3 protein is one row after TCRdb ran MiXCR on the PCR reads. The sample comprises fewer than 850,000 distinct CDR3 sequences, roughly 30% of which are singletons, and around 0.55% rests with the top ten. The sequenced sample was blood. Every receptor here comes from a girl under 18 with multiple sclerosis. Each CDR3 is given with its conserved first and last residue. Fields, in order: V gene, J gene, clone size, D gene, CDR3 DNA, CDR3 protein. A D gene is named only where the DNA matches it firmly. Rows may omit the clone size; those that give it use once, few, many or a size class.

V: TRBV6-5; J: TRBJ2-5; size: many; D: TRBD1; DNA: TGTGCCAGCAGTTACTCGGGACAGGGGGTCGGGGAGACCCAGTACTTC; CDR3: CASSYSGQGVGETQYF
V: TRBV20-1; J: TRBJ2-5; size: few; D: .; DNA: TGCAGTGCCGAGTCAGCTAGCCTTGCGAAAGAGACCCAGTACTTC; CDR3: CSAESASLAKETQYF
V: TRBV7-2; J: TRBJ2-5; size: .; D: .; DNA: TGTGCCAGCAGCTACAACGGGGCGGACCCTCGGGAGACCCAGTACTTC; CDR3: CASSYNGADPRETQYF
V: TRBV28; J: TRBJ2-3; size: .; D: .; DNA: TGTGCCAGCAGCCAGGGGACCACAGATACGCAGTATTTT; CDR3: CASSQGTTDTQYF
V: TRBV29-1; J: TRBJ2-7; size: many; D: TRBD1; DNA: TGCAGCGTTCGAGACCAGGGGGTCGGCTACGAGCAGTACTTC; CDR3: CSVRDQGVGYEQYF
V: TRBV20-1; J: TRBJ2-7; size: few; D: .; DNA: TGCAGCGGCATGGCGGGGAGCTCCTACGAGCGGTACTTC; CDR3: CSGMAGSSYERYF
V: TRBV7-2; J: TRBJ2-5; size: .; D: TRBD2; DNA: TGTGCCAGCAGCCCTCCTACCCTAGCGGGAGGCCAAGAGACCCAGTACTTC; CDR3: CASSPPTLAGGQETQYF
V: TRBV5-1; J: TRBJ2-5; size: .; D: .; DNA: TGCGCCAGCAGCGGCCATGGGGGGCAAGGGGAGACCCAGTACTTC; CDR3: CASSGHGGQGETQYF
V: TRBV9; J: TRBJ2-1; size: few; D: .; DNA: TGTGCCAGCAGCGTGGGCAACGGCTATGAGCAGTTCTTC; CDR3: CASSVGNGYEQFF
V: TRBV5-1; J: TRBJ1-4; size: .; D: TRBD1; DNA: TGCGCCAGCAGCACCTCCGGGACAGGGGGCGAAAAACTGTTTTTT; CDR3: CASSTSGTGGEKLFF
V: TRBV20-1; J: TRBJ1-1; size: few; D: .; DNA: TGCAGTGCTAGAGATCCGACAGACAACACTGAAGCTTTCTTT; CDR3: CSARDPTDNTEAFF
V: TRBV5-1; J: TRBJ2-7; size: .; D: TRBD2; DNA: TGCGCCAGCAGCTTGGGGGGACTAGCGGGAGTCTACGAGCAGTACTTC; CDR3: CASSLGGLAGVYEQYF
V: TRBV7-9; J: TRBJ2-7; size: few; D: .; DNA: TGTGCCAGCAGCTTCACCGGAGTCTACGAGCAGTACTTC; CDR3: CASSFTGVYEQYF
V: TRBV28; J: TRBJ2-3; size: .; D: TRBD2; DNA: TGTGCCAGCAGTTCAACCCGGGCGGGGGGCACAGATACGCAGTATTTT; CDR3: CASSSTRAGGTDTQYF
V: TRBV7-9; J: TRBJ1-4; size: few; D: .; DNA: TGTGCCAGCAGCTTGGGTTCTCCGGCTCCCAGACGGGAAAAACTGTTTTTT; CDR3: CASSLGSPAPRREKLFF
V: TRBV7-2; J: TRBJ1-2; size: few; D: .; DNA: TGTGCCAGCAGCCGGGGACGGCAGAGCGGCGGCTACACCTTC; CDR3: CASSRGRQSGGYTF
V: TRBV5-1; J: TRBJ1-2; size: few; D: .; DNA: TGCGCCAGCAGCTTGGGACCAGGGTCCGATGGCTACACCTTC; CDR3: CASSLGPGSDGYTF
V: TRBV20-1; J: TRBJ1-5; size: many; D: .; DNA: TGCAGTGCTAGAGATCTAAGCAGGGAGACTCAGCCCCAGCATTTT; CDR3: CSARDLSRETQPQHF
V: TRBV29-1; J: TRBJ2-1; size: .; D: .; DNA: TGCAGCGTTGAACCCGGGACGGTCTACAATGAGCAGTTCTTC; CDR3: CSVEPGTVYNEQFF
V: TRBV4-1; J: TRBJ1-1; size: .; D: .; DNA: TGCGCCAGCAGCCAAGATGGGGGGGCCCCTGAAGCTTTCTTT; CDR3: CASSQDGGAPEAFF
V: TRBV10-3; J: TRBJ2-1; size: .; D: TRBD2; DNA: TGTGCCATCAGTGAGTCCACTAGCGGGTCCTACAATGAGCAGTTCTTC; CDR3: CAISESTSGSYNEQFF
V: TRBV12-3/TRBV12-4; J: TRBJ2-5; size: .; D: TRBD2; DNA: TGTGCCAGCAGTAGGACTAGCGGGAACCAAGAGACCCAGTACTTC; CDR3: CASSRTSGNQETQYF
V: TRBV10-3; J: TRBJ2-3; size: .; D: TRBD1; DNA: TGTGCCACCGACTCGGGACAGGGGGCAGATACGCAGTATTTT; CDR3: CATDSGQGADTQYF
V: TRBV10-1; J: TRBJ2-7; size: few; D: .; DNA: TGCGCCAGCAGTGAGAATGGACGGGAATACGAGCAGTACTTC; CDR3: CASSENGREYEQYF
V: TRBV29-1; J: TRBJ1-2; size: few; D: .; DNA: TGCAGCGTTGAAGATCGTGGGGAAGCTAACTATGGCTACACCTTC; CDR3: CSVEDRGEANYGYTF
V: TRBV5-6; J: TRBJ2-3; size: .; D: .; DNA: TGTGCCAGCAGCTTGTTAGATATGAGCACAGATACGCAGTATTTT; CDR3: CASSLLDMSTDTQYF
V: TRBV18; J: TRBJ2-1; size: .; D: .; DNA: TGTGCCAGCTCCCGGAGGGCTTCTGACAATGAGCAGTTCTTC; CDR3: CASSRRASDNEQFF
V: TRBV6-1; J: TRBJ1-5; size: .; D: .; DNA: TGTGCCAGCAGTGAAGGGTTGTTGGTTACCTATAGCAATCAGCCCCAGCATTTT; CDR3: CASSEGLLVTYSNQPQHF
V: TRBV6-5; J: TRBJ1-4; size: few; D: TRBD1; DNA: TGTGCCAGCAGTCGTGGGACAGTAGACGAAAAACTGTTTTTT; CDR3: CASSRGTVDEKLFF
V: TRBV29-1; J: TRBJ1-6; size: .; D: TRBD1; DNA: TGCAGCGTTGCTGTTCAGGGGGATTCGAATTCACCCCTCCACTTT; CDR3: CSVAVQGDSNSPLHF
V: TRBV29-1; J: TRBJ2-5; size: .; D: .; DNA: TGCAGCGTTGACTTGGGGTACCAAGAGACCCAGTACTTC; CDR3: CSVDLGYQETQYF
V: TRBV7-8; J: TRBJ2-5; size: .; D: .; DNA: TGTGTCAACAGCTTAGGGAGAGCAAAGGAGACCCAGTACTTC; CDR3: CVNSLGRAKETQYF
V: TRBV28; J: TRBJ2-3; size: .; D: .; DNA: TGTGCCAGCAGTTTATCTATGGGGGCGAGGTCAGATACGCAGTATTTT; CDR3: CASSLSMGARSDTQYF
V: TRBV6-2/TRBV6-3; J: TRBJ2-7; size: .; D: .; DNA: TGTGCCAGCAGTAGCCGGGGTAGCTCCAGAGGCGAGCAGTACTTC; CDR3: CASSSRGSSRGEQYF
V: TRBV29-1; J: TRBJ1-1; size: few; D: .; DNA: TGCAGCGGACTATGGGGTAACACTGAAGCTTTCTTT; CDR3: CSGLWGNTEAFF